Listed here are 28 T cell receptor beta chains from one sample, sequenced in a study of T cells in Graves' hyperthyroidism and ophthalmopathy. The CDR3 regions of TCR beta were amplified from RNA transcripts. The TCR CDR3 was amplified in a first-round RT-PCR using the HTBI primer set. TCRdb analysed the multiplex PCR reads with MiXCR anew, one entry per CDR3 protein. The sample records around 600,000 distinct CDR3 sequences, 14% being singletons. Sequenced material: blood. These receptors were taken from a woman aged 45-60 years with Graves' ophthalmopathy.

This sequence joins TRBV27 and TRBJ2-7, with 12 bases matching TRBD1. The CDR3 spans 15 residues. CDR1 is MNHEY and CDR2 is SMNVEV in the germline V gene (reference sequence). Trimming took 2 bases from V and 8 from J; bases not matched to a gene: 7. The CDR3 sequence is CASSLDLGTGGKQYF. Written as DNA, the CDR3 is TGTGCCAGCAGTTTAGATCTAGGGACAGGGGGCAAGCAGTACTTC.

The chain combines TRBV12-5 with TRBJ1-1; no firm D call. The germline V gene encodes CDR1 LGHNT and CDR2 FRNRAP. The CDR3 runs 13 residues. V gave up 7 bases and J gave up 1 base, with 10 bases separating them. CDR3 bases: TGTGCTAGTGCCCTACGACCGAACACTGAAGCTTTCTTT. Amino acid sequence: CASALRPNTEAFF.

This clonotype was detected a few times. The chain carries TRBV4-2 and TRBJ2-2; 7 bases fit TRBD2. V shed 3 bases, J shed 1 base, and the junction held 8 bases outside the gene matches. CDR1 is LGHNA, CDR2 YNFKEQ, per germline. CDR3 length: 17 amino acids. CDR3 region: CASSHLGTTLNTGELFF. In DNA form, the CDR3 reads TGTGCCAGCAGCCACTTAGGGACTACCCTGAACACCGGGGAGCTGTTTTTT.

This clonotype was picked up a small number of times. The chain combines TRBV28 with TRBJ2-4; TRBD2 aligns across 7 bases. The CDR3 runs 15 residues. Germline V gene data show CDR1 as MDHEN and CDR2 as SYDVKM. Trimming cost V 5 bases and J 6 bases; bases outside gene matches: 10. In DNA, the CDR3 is TGTGCCAGCAGTCCGCGGACTAGAGGTCCAAACATTCAGTACTTC. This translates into CASSPRTRGPNIQYF.

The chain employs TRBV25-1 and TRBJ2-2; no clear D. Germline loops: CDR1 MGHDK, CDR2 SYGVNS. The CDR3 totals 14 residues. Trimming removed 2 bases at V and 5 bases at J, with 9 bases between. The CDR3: CASSEVEGTGELFF. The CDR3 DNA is TGTGCCAGCAGTGAAGTGGAAGGGACCGGGGAGCTGTTTTTT.

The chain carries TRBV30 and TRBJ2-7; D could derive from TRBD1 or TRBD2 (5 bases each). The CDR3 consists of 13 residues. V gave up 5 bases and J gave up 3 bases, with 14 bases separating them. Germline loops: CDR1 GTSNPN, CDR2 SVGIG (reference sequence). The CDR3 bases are TGTGCCTGGGGGGTTGGGACGGACTACGAGCAGTACTTC. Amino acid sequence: CAWGVGTDYEQYF.

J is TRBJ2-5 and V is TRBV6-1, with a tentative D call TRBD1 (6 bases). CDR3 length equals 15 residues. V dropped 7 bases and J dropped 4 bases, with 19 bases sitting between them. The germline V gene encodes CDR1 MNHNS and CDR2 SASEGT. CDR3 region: CASNTLNRVLETQYF. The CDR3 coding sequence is TGTGCCAGCAATACACTGAACAGGGTCTTAGAGACCCAGTACTTC.

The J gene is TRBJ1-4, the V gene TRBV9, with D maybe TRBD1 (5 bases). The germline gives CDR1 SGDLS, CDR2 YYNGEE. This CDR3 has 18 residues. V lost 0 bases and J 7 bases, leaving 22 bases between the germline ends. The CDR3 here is CASSVGPMRQGGGEKLFF. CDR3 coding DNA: TGTGCCAGCAGCGTAGGACCCATGCGTCAGGGTGGTGGTGAAAAACTGTTTTTT.

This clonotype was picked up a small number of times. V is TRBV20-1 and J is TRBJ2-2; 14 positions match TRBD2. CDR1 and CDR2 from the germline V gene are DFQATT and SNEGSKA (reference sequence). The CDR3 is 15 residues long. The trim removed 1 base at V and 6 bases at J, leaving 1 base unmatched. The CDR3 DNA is TGCAGTGCTAGAGGGGGACTAGCGGGAGCCGGGGAGCTGTTTTTT. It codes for CSARGGLAGAGELFF.

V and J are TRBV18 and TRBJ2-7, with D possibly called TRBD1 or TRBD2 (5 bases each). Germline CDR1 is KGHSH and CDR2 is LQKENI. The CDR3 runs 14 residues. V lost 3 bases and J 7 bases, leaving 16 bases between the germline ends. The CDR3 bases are TGTGCCAGCTCACCTGGGGGACGCTCGGGTGAGCAGTACTTC. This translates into CASSPGGRSGEQYF.

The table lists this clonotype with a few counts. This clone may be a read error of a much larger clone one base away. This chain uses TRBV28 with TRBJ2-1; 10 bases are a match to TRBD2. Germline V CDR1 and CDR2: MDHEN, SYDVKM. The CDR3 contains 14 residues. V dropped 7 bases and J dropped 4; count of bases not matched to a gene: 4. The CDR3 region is CASTDSGGYNEQFF. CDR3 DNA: TGTGCCAGCACAGATAGCGGGGGGTACAATGAGCAGTTCTTC.

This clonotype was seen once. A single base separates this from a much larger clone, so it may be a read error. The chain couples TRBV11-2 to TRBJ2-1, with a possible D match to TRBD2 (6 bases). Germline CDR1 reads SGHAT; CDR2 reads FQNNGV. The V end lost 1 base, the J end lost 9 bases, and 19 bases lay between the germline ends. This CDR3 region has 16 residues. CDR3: CASSLVGGVGYGEQFF. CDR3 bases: TGTGCCAGCAGCTTAGTGGGCGGGGTGGGCTATGGTGAGCAGTTCTTC.

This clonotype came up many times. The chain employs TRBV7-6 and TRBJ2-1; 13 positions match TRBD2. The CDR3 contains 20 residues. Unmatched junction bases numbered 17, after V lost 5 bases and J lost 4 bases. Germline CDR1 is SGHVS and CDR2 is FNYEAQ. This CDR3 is CASSAIGGLAGDSLYNEQFF. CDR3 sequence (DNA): TGTGCCAGCAGCGCTATTGGAGGACTAGCGGGAGACAGTCTGTACAATGAGCAGTTCTTC.

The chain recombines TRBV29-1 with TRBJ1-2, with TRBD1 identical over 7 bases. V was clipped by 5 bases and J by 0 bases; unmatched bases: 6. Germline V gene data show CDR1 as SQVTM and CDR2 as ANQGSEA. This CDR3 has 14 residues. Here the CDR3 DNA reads TGCAGCGTTTTAGGACAGGACGCTAACTATGGCTACACCTTC. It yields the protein CSVLGQDANYGYTF.

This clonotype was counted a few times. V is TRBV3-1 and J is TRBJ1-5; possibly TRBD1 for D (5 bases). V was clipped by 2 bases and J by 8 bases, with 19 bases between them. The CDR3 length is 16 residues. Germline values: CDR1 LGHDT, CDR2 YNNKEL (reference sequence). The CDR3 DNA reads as TGTGCCAGCAGCCAATCACCGGGACTTACAATCAAGCCCCAGCATTTT. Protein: CASSQSPGLTIKPQHF.

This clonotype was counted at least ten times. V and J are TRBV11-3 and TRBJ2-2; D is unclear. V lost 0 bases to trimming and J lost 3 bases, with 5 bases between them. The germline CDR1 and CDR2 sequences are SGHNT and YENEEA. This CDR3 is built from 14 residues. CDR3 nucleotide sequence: TGTGCCAGCAGCTTAGAGTTCGACACCGGGGAGCTGTTTTTT. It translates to CASSLEFDTGELFF.

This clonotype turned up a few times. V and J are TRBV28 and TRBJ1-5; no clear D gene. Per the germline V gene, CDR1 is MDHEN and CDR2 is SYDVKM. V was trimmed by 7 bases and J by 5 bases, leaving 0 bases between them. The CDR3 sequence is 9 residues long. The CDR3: CASNQPQHF. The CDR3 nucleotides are TGTGCCAGCAATCAGCCCCAGCATTTT.

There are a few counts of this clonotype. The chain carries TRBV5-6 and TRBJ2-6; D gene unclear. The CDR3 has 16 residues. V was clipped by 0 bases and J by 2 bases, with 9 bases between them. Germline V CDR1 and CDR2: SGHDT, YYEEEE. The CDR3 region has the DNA TGTGCCAGCAGCTTGGACGGGCCAACTGGGGCCAACGTCCTGACTTTC. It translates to CASSLDGPTGANVLTF.

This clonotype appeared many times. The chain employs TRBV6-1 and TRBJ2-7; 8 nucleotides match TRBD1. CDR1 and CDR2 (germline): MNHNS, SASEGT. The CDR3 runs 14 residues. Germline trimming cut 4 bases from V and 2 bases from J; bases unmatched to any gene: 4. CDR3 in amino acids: CASSVGQATYEQYF. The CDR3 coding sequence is TGTGCCAGCAGTGTGGGACAGGCAACCTACGAGCAGTACTTC.

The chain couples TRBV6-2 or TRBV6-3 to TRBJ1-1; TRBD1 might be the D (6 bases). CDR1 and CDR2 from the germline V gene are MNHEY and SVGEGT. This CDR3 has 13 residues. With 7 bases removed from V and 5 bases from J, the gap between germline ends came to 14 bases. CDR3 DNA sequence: TGTGCCAGCACCGCCCTAAGGGGGACTGAAGCTTTCTTT. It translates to CASTALRGTEAFF.

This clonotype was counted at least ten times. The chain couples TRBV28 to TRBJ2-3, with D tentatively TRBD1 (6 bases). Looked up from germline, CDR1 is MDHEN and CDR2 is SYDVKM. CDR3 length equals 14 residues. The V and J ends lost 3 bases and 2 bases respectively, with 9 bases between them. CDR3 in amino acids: CASSLRTVTDTQYF. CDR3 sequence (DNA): TGTGCCAGCAGTTTGCGGACAGTCACAGATACGCAGTATTTT.

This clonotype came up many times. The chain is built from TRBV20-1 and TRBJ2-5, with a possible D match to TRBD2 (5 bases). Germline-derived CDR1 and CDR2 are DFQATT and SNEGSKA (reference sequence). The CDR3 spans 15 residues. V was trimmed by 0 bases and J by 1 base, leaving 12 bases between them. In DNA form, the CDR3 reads TGCAGTGCTAGAGATCCGAGGGCGGCCCAAGAGACCCAGTACTTC. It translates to CSARDPRAAQETQYF.

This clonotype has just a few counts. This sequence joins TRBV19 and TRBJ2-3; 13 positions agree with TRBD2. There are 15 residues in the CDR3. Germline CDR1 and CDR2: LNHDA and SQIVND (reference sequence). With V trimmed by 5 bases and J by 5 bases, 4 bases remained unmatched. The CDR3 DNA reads TGTGCCAGTAGTGGGACTAGCGGGACGGGAGATACGCAGTATTTT. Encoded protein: CASSGTSGTGDTQYF.

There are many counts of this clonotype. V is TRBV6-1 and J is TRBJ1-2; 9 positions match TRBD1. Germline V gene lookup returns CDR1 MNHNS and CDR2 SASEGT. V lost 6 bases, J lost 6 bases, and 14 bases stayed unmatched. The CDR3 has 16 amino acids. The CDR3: CASRGPRDRVTHGYTF. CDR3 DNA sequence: TGTGCCAGCAGGGGCCCCCGGGACAGGGTTACCCATGGCTACACCTTC.

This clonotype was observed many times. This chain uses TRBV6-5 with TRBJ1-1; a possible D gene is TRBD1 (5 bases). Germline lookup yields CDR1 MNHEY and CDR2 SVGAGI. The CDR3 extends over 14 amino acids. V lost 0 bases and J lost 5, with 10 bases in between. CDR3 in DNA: TGTGCCAGCAGTTACTCGCAGGGTAGGACTGAAGCTTTCTTT. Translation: CASSYSQGRTEAFF.

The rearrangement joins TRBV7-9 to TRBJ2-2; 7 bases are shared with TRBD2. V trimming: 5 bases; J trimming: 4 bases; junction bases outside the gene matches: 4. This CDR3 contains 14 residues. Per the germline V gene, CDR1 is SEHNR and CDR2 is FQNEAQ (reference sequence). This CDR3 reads CASSRTSFTGELFF. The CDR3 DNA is TGTGCCAGCAGCCGGACTAGTTTCACCGGGGAGCTGTTTTTT.

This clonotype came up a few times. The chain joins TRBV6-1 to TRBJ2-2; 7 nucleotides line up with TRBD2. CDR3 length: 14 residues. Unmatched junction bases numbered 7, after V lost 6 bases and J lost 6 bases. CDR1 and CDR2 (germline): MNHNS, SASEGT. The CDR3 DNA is TGTGCCAGCAGCCGATCAGGGAGGGCCGGGGAGCTGTTTTTT. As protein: CASSRSGRAGELFF.

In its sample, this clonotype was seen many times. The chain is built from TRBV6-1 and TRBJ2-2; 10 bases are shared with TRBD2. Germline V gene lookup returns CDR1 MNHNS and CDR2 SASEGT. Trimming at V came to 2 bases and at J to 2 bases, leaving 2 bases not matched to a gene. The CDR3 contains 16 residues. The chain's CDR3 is CASSELAGVNTGELFF. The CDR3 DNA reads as TGTGCCAGCAGTGAACTAGCGGGAGTAAACACCGGGGAGCTGTTTTTT.